This TCR beta chain emerged from a study of long-term antiretroviral therapy in people with HIV. Findings of the study overall: Diversity rose after ART but stayed below transplant donor controls.

Inclusion required at least two post-ART and at least one pre-ART PBMC samples. Samples were assayed with immunoSEQ v3.0 at survey level. Assay used: immunoSEQ multiplex PCR; TCRdb lists only in-frame clones, some missing. The sample holds about 24,000 clones; 85% to 95% are singletons and the top ten take 2.2%. Trimming took 1 base from V and 4 from J, leaving 11 bases between them. Germline lookup yields CDR1 SGHAT and CDR2 FQNNGV. The CDR3 is made up of 14 amino acids. Points on this clone: As yet, its antigen is unknown.

The chain employs TRBV11-2 and TRBJ2-7, with TRBD2 as a possible D gene (6 bases). The sample consisted of unsorted PBMCs, taken about 4.7 years after starting antiretroviral therapy. The TCR originated in a woman aged 45 to 65 with HIV. The CDR3 DNA sequence: TGTGCCAGCAGCTTAGGTGGAGGGGCGTACGAGCAGTACTTC. It is translated as CASSLGGGAYEQYF.